The entry below gives a single T cell receptor (beta chain) sequence along with its context. Ten or more counts support this clonotype. Which antigen it targets is not known. Base qualities are not at hand, and no much larger clone is one base apart. This sample was included in a study of regulatory T cells in long-lasting Graves disease listed by TCRdb under 2021. Context from the whole study: Persistent Graves' disease was defined as antithyroid drug treatment for over 5 years with persistently positive TSH receptor autoantibodies. A total of around 35 samples underwent TCR sequencing, from some 13 patients with persistent Graves' disease and around 20 patients with newly diagnosed Graves' disease. Antithyroid drugs had been taken for about 10.3 years on average by persistent Graves' disease patients in the clinical cohort. This study used TCR sequencing and RNA sequencing of peripheral blood to compare persistent Graves' disease patients against newly diagnosed Graves' disease patients. The study was registered as a clinical trial and conducted in China. Overall results and qualifications from the work: More public clonotypes were shared among persistent patients (over 2,500) than among newly diagnosed patients (more than 950). Sequencing and analysis were limited to the TCR beta chain. TRBV28, TRBJ1-2 and TRBJ2-5 were preferentially used in persistent disease, while TRBV20-1 and TRBJ2-1 were favored in newly diagnosed disease. Peripheral blood alone was examined, since thyroid tissue, which constituted the primary lesion, could not be accessed. Compared with newly diagnosed patients, persistent Graves' disease patients had lower TCR Shannon entropy and fewer highly expanded clones, which suggests clonal expansion. The small sample size was acknowledged by the authors as a limitation that may reduce accuracy.

The sample's time point, from its label and the paper: persistent/refractory GD, antithyroid drugs over 5 years with positive TRAb. For both TCR sequencing and RNA sequencing, RNA was extracted from PBMCs in TRIzol. Graves' disease was diagnosed according to American Thyroid Association guidelines. The patients came from an endocrinology department in Xi'an, China. From each patient, roughly 9 milliliters of peripheral blood was collected into an EDTA anticoagulant tube. Ficoll Paque Plus density gradient separation was used to isolate PBMCs, and no further T cell sorting was performed. An Agilent 2100 Bioanalyzer and agarose gel were used to assess RNA quality, and a NanoDrop 2000 was used to measure RNA concentration. Library preparation used multiplex PCR. This sample was sequenced with an Illumina HiSeq 4000. TCR beta libraries were built with iRepertoire HTBI primers and Arm-PCR amplification of CDR3 regions. PCR products were gel purified before sequencing. As for how the authors treated the data: A total of 62 TRBV and under 15 TRBJ segments were identified across samples and were used for gene usage analysis of CDR3 amino acid clonotypes. Filtered high-quality paired reads were merged into contigs using COPE and FqMerger. BLAST was used to align contigs to IMGT TRBV, TRBD and TRBJ reference genes, with CDR3 defined following IMGT. Any clonotype with a frequency above 0.1% was classified as a highly expanded clone. Shannon entropy was used to measure repertoire diversity, and the Gini coefficient was used to measure V-J evenness. Public clonotypes were defined as clonotypes shared by more than one individual. TCRdb applied fastp at Q25 and MiXCR to the public reads, then kept only in-frame beta chains. Rows merge per CDR3 protein into single entries with the most common DNA and genes. These V and J calls are TCRdb output, not the study's own analysis. This sample comprises approximately 470,000 distinct CDR3 sequences, less than 25% of them detected only once. The ten biggest clones cover 7.8% of the sample.

The CDR3 runs 13 residues from the cysteine to the phenylalanine. The read is trimmed to its CDR3 DNA, 39 bases read in frame from base 1. V loses 4 bases of germline sequence and J loses 7 bases, and the interval between the two ends is 13 bases. The sample here was peripheral blood mononuclear cells (PBMCs), taken when the disease was refractory, from a patient treated with antithyroid drugs. In this chain, TRBV12-3 or TRBV12-4 is recombined with TRBJ1-1, with the D gene not confidently named. This TCR derives from a female donor with Graves disease. This receptor carries the CDR3 CASSSRLTDEAFF. The DNA reads as follows: TGTGCCAGCAGTTCCAGACTTACTGATGAAGCTTTCTTT.